The clone carrying this T cell receptor (beta chain) came up once. Its antigen is unidentified. The data stem from a study of T cells in localized non-small cell lung cancer. Study conclusions and caveats: T cell clonality was highest in uninvolved adjacent lung, above tumor. Researchers found a median roughly 56 of the top 100 tumor clones in adjacent lung.

The CDR3 length is 11 residues. V was clipped by 5 bases and J by 3 bases, with 2 bases between them. CDR1 and CDR2 (germline): LNHDA, SQIVND (reference sequence). Profiled with immunoSEQ multiplex PCR; TCRdb holds only in-frame clones, not every one. The repertoire holds approximately 88,000 clones, roughly 93% seen once, with roughly 3.9% in the top ten. The V call is TRBV19, the J call TRBJ2-1; D is ambiguous. The receptor was derived from a woman between 35 and 75 years old with stage II squamous cell lung carcinoma. The sequenced sample was PBMCs, obtained before any cancer treatment. The DNA for the CDR3 is TGTGCCAGTAGTTTCTACAATGAGCAGTTCTTC. Its translation: CASSFYNEQFF.